This T cell receptor beta chain derives from a study of cytomegalovirus exposure and HLA in healthy donors. Per the germline V gene, CDR1 is SEHNR and CDR2 is FQNEAQ (reference sequence). The CDR3 is 14 amino acids. V trimming: 8 bases; J trimming: 0 bases; junction bases outside the gene matches: 2. PCR used 60 Vbeta primers and 13 Jbeta primers. Profiled with immunoSEQ multiplex PCR; TCRdb holds only in-frame clones, not every one. The profile shows 150,000 to 200,000 clones, approximately 85% of them singletons. V gene TRBV7-9 combines with J gene TRBJ2-3; TRBD2 aligns across 10 bases. Sequences were obtained from PBMCs. The sequence was collected from a man between 18 and 29 years old in good health and CMV-seropositive. CDR3 sequence reads: CASLAGVSTDTQYF. The CDR3 DNA follows: TGTGCCAGCCTAGCGGGGGTAAGCACAGATACGCAGTATTTT.